This is a list of T cell receptor beta chains from one sample in a study of cytomegalovirus exposure and HLA in healthy donors. This table comes from immunoSEQ multiplex PCR, and its TCRdb copy is limited to in-frame clones, with some not included. This sample has 150,000 to 180,000 clones, with 75% to 85% found just once. The sequenced sample was PBMCs. The source is a young man in good health and CMV-seropositive. Each CDR3 is given with its conserved first and last residue. The order of the fields is CDR3 DNA, CDR3 protein, clone size, D gene, V gene, J gene. The D gene is left open where the match is weak. Not every row has a clone size; where given, it reads once, few, many or a size class.

cdr3_nt: TGTGCCAGCAGTTATCAGGGGCTCTCCTACGAGCAGTACTTC
cdr3_aa: CASSYQGLSYEQYF
clone_size: -
d_call: -
v_call: TRBV28
j_call: TRBJ2-7

cdr3_nt: TGTGCCAGCTCAGCTGTACAGGGGGGCGAGCAGTACTTC
cdr3_aa: CASSAVQGGEQYF
clone_size: -
d_call: TRBD1
v_call: TRBV18
j_call: TRBJ2-7

cdr3_nt: TGTGCCAGCAGCTTGGGACAGGAAAACACTGAAGCTTTCTTT
cdr3_aa: CASSLGQENTEAFF
clone_size: few
d_call: TRBD1
v_call: TRBV7-9
j_call: TRBJ1-1

cdr3_nt: TGTGCCAGCAGTCCTACCGGGGTGAGTGAAGCTTTCTTT
cdr3_aa: CASSPTGVSEAFF
clone_size: -
d_call: -
v_call: TRBV2
j_call: TRBJ1-1

cdr3_nt: TGTGCCAGCAGCTACGGCACAGGGTTGGGCACTGAAGCTTTCTTT
cdr3_aa: CASSYGTGLGTEAFF
clone_size: -
d_call: -
v_call: TRBV5-6
j_call: TRBJ1-1

cdr3_nt: TGTGCCAGCAGGGGCCCCTACGAGCAGTACTTC
cdr3_aa: CASRGPYEQYF
clone_size: once
d_call: -
v_call: TRBV2
j_call: TRBJ2-7

cdr3_nt: TGTGCCAGCAGCCAAGGGGGCTCTGGAAACACCATATATTTT
cdr3_aa: CASSQGGSGNTIYF
clone_size: once
d_call: -
v_call: TRBV6-6
j_call: TRBJ1-3

cdr3_nt: TGTGCCAGCAGCCCAGGGACAGGGGGCTTTAGCACTGAAGCTTTCTTT
cdr3_aa: CASSPGTGGFSTEAFF
clone_size: once
d_call: TRBD1
v_call: TRBV7-9
j_call: TRBJ1-1

cdr3_nt: TGTGCCAGCAGTGAGGCACTAGCGGGGGGGCTAAGTGAGCAGTTCTTC
cdr3_aa: CASSEALAGGLSEQFF
clone_size: few
d_call: TRBD2
v_call: TRBV6-1
j_call: TRBJ2-1

cdr3_nt: TGCAGCGTTGTCCGGACAGAAAGTAACCAGTACTTC
cdr3_aa: CSVVRTESNQYF
clone_size: -
d_call: -
v_call: TRBV29-1
j_call: TRBJ2-5

cdr3_nt: TGTGCCAGCAGCTTAGAGGGAGAGGGGCAGTTCTTC
cdr3_aa: CASSLEGEGQFF
clone_size: -
d_call: -
v_call: TRBV7-8
j_call: TRBJ2-1

cdr3_nt: TGTGCCAGCAGCCCCCAATCCTACGGAGCCTACGAGCAGTACTTC
cdr3_aa: CASSPQSYGAYEQYF
clone_size: -
d_call: -
v_call: TRBV7-8
j_call: TRBJ2-7

cdr3_nt: TGCGCCAGCAGTGAGACCCAGGAGACCCAGTACTTC
cdr3_aa: CASSETQETQYF
clone_size: once
d_call: -
v_call: TRBV10-1
j_call: TRBJ2-5

cdr3_nt: TGTGCCACCAGCAGAGAGACAGTGGCGCAACTTGGCAATGAGCAGTTCTTC
cdr3_aa: CATSRETVAQLGNEQFF
clone_size: -
d_call: -
v_call: TRBV15
j_call: TRBJ2-1

cdr3_nt: TGCAGCGCTCCGACAGGGGAGGATAGAATGAACACTGAAGCTTTCTTT
cdr3_aa: CSAPTGEDRMNTEAFF
clone_size: -
d_call: TRBD1
v_call: TRBV29-1
j_call: TRBJ1-1

cdr3_nt: TGTGCCAGTAGTCCCTACAGGGGAAGCAATCAGCCCCAGCATTTT
cdr3_aa: CASSPYRGSNQPQHF
clone_size: -
d_call: TRBD1
v_call: TRBV19
j_call: TRBJ1-5

cdr3_nt: TGTGCCAGCAGTGAACTTGGCGGGGGGAGCTCCTACGAGCAGTACTTC
cdr3_aa: CASSELGGGSSYEQYF
clone_size: -
d_call: TRBD2
v_call: TRBV25-1
j_call: TRBJ2-7

cdr3_nt: TGTGCCTGGAGTCGTAGCGGGAGCGAGCAGTACTTC
cdr3_aa: CAWSRSGSEQYF
clone_size: -
d_call: TRBD2
v_call: TRBV30
j_call: TRBJ2-7

cdr3_nt: TGCGCCAGCAGCTCCGGGACAGGGCACGCGGAGACCCAGTACTTC
cdr3_aa: CASSSGTGHAETQYF
clone_size: -
d_call: TRBD1
v_call: TRBV5-1
j_call: TRBJ2-5

cdr3_nt: TGCGCCAGCAGCCCCTCCGTCCCCGGGAGTCTCAACACCGGGGAGCTGTTTTTT
cdr3_aa: CASSPSVPGSLNTGELFF
clone_size: -
d_call: -
v_call: TRBV4-3
j_call: TRBJ2-2

cdr3_nt: TGTGCCAGCAGATACGACGGGGGGGCAGACACTGAAGCTTTCTTT
cdr3_aa: CASRYDGGADTEAFF
clone_size: -
d_call: -
v_call: TRBV27
j_call: TRBJ1-1

cdr3_nt: -
cdr3_aa: CASSSSFGGGSYEQYF
clone_size: -
d_call: -
v_call: TRBV9
j_call: TRBJ2-7

cdr3_nt: TGTGCCAGCAGTCGAGACCGGGACTTGCGAGGAGATACGCAGTATTTT
cdr3_aa: CASSRDRDLRGDTQYF
clone_size: -
d_call: -
v_call: TRBV2
j_call: TRBJ2-3

cdr3_nt: TGTGCCAGCAGTACCGGGACTAGCGTACCCGGGGAGCTGTTTTTT
cdr3_aa: CASSTGTSVPGELFF
clone_size: -
d_call: TRBD2
v_call: TRBV6-5
j_call: TRBJ2-2

cdr3_nt: TGTGCCAGCAGTGCCACTCCGGGACTAGTCCTCGGGACGCAGTATTTT
cdr3_aa: CASSATPGLVLGTQYF
clone_size: -
d_call: TRBD2
v_call: TRBV6-4
j_call: TRBJ2-3

cdr3_nt: TGTGCCAGCCACAGGGGGTATCGAGCTTTCTTT
cdr3_aa: CASHRGYRAFF
clone_size: few
d_call: TRBD1
v_call: TRBV5-4
j_call: TRBJ1-1